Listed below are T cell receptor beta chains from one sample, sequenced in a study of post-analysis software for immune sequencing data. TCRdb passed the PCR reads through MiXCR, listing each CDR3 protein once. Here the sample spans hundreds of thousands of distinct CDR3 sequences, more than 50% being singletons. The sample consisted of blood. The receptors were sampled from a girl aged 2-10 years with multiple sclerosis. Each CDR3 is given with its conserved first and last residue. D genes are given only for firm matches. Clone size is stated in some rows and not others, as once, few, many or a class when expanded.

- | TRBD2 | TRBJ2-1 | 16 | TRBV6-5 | CASSISGGSSYNEQFF | TGTGCCAGCAGTATTAGCGGGGGGAGCTCCTACAATGAGCAGTTCTTC
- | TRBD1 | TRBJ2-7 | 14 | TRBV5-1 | CASGIAGTGGEQYF | TGCGCCAGCGGAATAGCCGGGACAGGGGGCGAGCAGTACTTC
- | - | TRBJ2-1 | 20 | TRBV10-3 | CAISESGRGPTMSSSSGQFF | -
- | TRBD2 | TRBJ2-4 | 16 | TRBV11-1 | CASSLAGGAGRYIQYF | TGTGCCAGCAGCTTAGCTGGGGGAGCGGGAAGGTACATTCAGTACTTC
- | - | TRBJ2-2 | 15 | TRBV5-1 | CASSLDTPNTGELFF | TGCGCCAGCAGCTTGGACACGCCGAACACCGGGGAGCTGTTTTTT
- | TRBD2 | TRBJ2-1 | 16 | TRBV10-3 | CAVSESLAGSYNEQFF | TGTGCCGTCAGTGAGTCGCTAGCGGGAAGCTACAATGAGCAGTTCTTC
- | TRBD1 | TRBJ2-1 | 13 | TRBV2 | CASRTGSDNEQFF | TGTGCCTCCAGGACAGGGTCGGATAATGAGCAGTTCTTC
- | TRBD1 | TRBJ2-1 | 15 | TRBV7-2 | CASSSGQGIYNEQFF | TGTGCCAGCAGCTCGGGACAGGGGATCTACAATGAGCAGTTCTTC
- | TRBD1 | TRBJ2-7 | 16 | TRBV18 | CASSRFPGQGTYEQYF | TGTGCCAGCTCACGTTTCCCGGGACAGGGTACCTACGAGCAGTACTTC
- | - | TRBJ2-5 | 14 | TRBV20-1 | CSARVPRAEETQYF | TGCAGTGCTAGAGTCCCGAGGGCCGAGGAGACCCAGTACTTC
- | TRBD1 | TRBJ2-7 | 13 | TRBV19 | CASSMDRSYEQYF | TGTGCCAGTAGTATGGACAGGTCCTACGAGCAGTACTTC
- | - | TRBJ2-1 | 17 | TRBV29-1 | CSVEGGRGSDSYNEQFF | TGCAGCGTTGAAGGCGGCCGGGGTTCCGATTCTTACAATGAGCAGTTCTTC
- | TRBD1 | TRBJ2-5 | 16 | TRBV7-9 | CASSFPGQDIQETQYF | TGTGCCAGCAGCTTCCCGGGACAGGACATCCAAGAGACCCAGTACTTC
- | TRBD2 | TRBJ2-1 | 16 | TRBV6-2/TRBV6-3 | CASSYRAGAIYNEQFF | TGTGCCAGCAGTTACCGAGCGGGGGCTATTTACAATGAGCAGTTCTTC
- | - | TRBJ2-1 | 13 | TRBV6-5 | CASSYSGGREQFF | TGTGCCAGCAGTTACTCAGGGGGACGGGAGCAGTTCTTC
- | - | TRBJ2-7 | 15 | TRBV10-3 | CAISESQVPDYEQYF | TGTGCCATCAGTGAAAGTCAGGTGCCGGACTACGAGCAGTACTTC
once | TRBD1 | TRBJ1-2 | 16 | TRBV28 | CASSLIGGAGGYGYTF | TGTGCCAGCAGTTTAATTGGAGGGGCAGGGGGCTATGGCTACACCTTC
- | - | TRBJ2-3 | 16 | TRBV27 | CASSLVGGEVADTQYF | TGTGCCAGCAGTTTAGTTGGCGGGGAAGTTGCAGATACGCAGTATTTT
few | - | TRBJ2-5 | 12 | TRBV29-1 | CSVELAQETQYF | TGCAGCGTTGAGCTAGCGCAAGAGACCCAGTACTTC
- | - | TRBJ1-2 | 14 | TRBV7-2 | CASSLARGDYGYTF | TGTGCCAGCAGCTTAGCAAGGGGCGACTATGGCTACACCTTC
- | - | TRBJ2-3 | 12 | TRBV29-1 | CSVFVNLGTQYF | TGTAGCGTTTTCGTCAACTTAGGCACGCAGTATTTT
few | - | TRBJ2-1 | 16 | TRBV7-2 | CASSLALVGLNNEQFF | TGTGCCAGCAGCTTAGCTCTAGTTGGCCTTAACAATGAGCAGTTCTTC
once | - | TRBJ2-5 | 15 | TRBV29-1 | CSVRAGRSPGETQYF | TGCAGCGTTAGGGCGGGGCGAAGTCCGGGGGAGACCCAGTACTTC
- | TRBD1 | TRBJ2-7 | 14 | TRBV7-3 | CASSLPTGNHEQYF | TGTGCCAGCAGCTTACCGACAGGGAACCACGAGCAGTACTTC
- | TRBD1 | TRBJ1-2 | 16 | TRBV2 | CASSMGPGTGGFGYTF | TGTGCCAGCTCCATGGGACCCGGGACAGGGGGGTTTGGCTACACCTTC
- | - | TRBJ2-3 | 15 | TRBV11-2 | CASSPLETGTDTQYF | TGTGCCAGCAGCCCACTAGAAACTGGGACAGATACGCAGTATTTT
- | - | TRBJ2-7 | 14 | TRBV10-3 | CAITTRGDTYEQYF | TGTGCCATCACCACGAGGGGGGACACCTACGAGCAGTACTTC
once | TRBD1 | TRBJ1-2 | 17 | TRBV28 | CASSSRQGSNPNYGYTF | TGTGCCAGCAGTTCCCGACAGGGGAGTAATCCTAACTATGGCTACACCTTC
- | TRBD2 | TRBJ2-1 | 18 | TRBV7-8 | CASSPMGGVAGVGNEQFF | TGTGCCAGCAGCCCCATGGGGGGGGTGGCGGGAGTCGGTAATGAGCAGTTCTTC
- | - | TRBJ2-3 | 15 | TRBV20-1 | CSARATSESTDTQYF | TGCAGTGCTAGAGCCACCAGCGAGAGCACAGATACGCAGTATTTT
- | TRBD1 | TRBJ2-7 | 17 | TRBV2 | CASSEVLGRTGGDEQYF | TGTGCCAGCAGTGAAGTATTAGGCCGGACAGGGGGAGACGAGCAGTACTTC
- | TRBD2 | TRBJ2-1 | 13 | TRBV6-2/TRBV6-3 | CASNHLAGTEQFF | TGTGCCAGCAACCACTTAGCGGGGACTGAGCAGTTCTTC
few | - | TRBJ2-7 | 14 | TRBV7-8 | CASSLDSQTYEQYF | TGTGCCAGCAGCTTAGACAGCCAGACCTACGAGCAGTACTTC
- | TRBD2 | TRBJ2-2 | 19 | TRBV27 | CASSLFSPGTRSYTGELFF | TGTGCCAGCAGTTTATTTTCCCCCGGGACTAGAAGTTACACCGGGGAGCTGTTTTTT
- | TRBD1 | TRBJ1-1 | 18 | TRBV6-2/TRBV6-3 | CASSRARADRRMNTEAFF | TGTGCCAGCAGTCGCGCTCGGGCGGACAGGCGAATGAACACTGAAGCTTTCTTT
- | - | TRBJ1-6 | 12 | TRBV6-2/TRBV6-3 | CASSYERSPLHF | TGTGCCAGCAGTTACGAACGGTCACCCCTCCACTTT
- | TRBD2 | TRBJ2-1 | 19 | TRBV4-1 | CASSQVPLAGVIWANEQFF | TGCGCCAGCAGCCAAGTCCCTCTAGCGGGAGTAATCTGGGCCAATGAGCAGTTCTTC
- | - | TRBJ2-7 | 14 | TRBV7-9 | CASSPWDTNYEQYF | TGTGCCAGCAGCCCCTGGGACACCAACTACGAGCAGTACTTC
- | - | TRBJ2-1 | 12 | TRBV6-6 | CASSRQDNEQFF | TGTGCCAGCAGTCGCCAAGACAATGAGCAGTTCTTC
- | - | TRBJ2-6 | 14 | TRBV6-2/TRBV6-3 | CASGRSSGANVLTF | TGTGCCAGCGGGAGATCCTCTGGGGCCAACGTCCTGACTTTC
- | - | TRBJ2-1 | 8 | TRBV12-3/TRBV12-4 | CASSPQFF | TGTGCCAGCAGTCCACAGTTCTTC
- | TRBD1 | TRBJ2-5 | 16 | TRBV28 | CASSFGQGVSQETQYF | TGTGCCAGCAGTTTTGGACAGGGGGTTTCCCAAGAGACCCAGTACTTC
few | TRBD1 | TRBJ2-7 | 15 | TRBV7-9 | CASSYRDRGIHEQYF | TGTGCCAGCAGCTACCGGGACAGGGGTATACACGAGCAGTACTTC